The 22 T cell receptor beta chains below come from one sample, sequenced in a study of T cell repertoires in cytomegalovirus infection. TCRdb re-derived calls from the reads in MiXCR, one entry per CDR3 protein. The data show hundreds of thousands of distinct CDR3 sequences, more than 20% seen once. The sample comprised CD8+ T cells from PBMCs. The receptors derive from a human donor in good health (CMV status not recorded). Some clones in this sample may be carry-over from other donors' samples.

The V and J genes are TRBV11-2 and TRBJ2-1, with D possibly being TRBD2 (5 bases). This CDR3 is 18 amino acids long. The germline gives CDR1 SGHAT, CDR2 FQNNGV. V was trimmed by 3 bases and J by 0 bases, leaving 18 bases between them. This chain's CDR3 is CASSFQTRAGSSYNEQFF. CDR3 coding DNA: TGTGCCAGCAGCTTCCAAACCCGGGCGGGTAGCTCCTACAATGAGCAGTTCTTC. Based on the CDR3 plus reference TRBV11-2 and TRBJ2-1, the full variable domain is EAGVAQSPRYKIIEKRQSVAFWCNPISGHATLYWYQQILGQGPKLLIQFQNNGVVDDSQLPKDRFSAERLKGVDSTLKIQPAKLEDSAVYLCASSFQTRAGSSYNEQFFGPGTRLTVL.

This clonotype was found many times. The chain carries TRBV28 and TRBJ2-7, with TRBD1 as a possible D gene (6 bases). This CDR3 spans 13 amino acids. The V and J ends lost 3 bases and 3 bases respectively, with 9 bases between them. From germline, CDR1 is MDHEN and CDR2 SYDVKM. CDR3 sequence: CASSFLQGYEQYV. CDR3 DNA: TGTGCCAGCAGTTTTCTACAGGGCTACGAGCAGTACGTC.

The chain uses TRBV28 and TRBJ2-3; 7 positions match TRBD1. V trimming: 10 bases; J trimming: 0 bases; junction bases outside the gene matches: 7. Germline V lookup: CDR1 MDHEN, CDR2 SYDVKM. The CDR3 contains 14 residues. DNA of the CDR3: TGTGCCATAGGGTGGGACAGAAGCACAGATACGCAGTATTTT. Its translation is CAIGWDRSTDTQYF.

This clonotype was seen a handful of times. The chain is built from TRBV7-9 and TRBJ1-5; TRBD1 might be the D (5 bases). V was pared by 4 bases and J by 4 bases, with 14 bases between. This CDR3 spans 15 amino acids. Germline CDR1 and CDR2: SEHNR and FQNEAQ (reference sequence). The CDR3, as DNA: TGTGCCAGCAGCTCGGGCCGGGACCTAAATCAGCCCCAGCATTTT. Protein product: CASSSGRDLNQPQHF.

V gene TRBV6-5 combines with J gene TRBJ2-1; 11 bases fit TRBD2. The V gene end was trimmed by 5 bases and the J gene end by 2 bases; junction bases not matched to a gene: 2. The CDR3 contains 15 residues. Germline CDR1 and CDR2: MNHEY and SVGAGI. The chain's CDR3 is CASSRGLAAYNEQFF. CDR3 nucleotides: TGTGCCAGCAGTCGGGGACTAGCGGCCTACAATGAGCAGTTCTTC.

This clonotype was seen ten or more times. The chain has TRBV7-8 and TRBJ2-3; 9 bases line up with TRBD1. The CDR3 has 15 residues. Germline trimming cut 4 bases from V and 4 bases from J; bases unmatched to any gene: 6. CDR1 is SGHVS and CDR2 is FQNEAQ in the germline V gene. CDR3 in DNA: TGTGCCAGCAGCTCGTGGACAGGGGCATCAGATACGCAGTATTTT. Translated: CASSSWTGASDTQYF. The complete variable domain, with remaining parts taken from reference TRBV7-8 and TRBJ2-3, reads GAGVSQSPRYKVAKRGQDVALRCDPISGHVSLFWYQQALGQGPEFLTYFQNEAQLDKSGLPSDRFFAERPEGSVSTLKIQRTQQEDSAVYLCASSSWTGASDTQYFGPGTRLTVL.

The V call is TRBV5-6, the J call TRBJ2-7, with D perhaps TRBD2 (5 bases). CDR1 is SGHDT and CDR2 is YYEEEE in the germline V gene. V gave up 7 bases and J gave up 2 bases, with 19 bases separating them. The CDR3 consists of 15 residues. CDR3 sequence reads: CASSRGLSVTYEQYF. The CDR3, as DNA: TGTGCCAGCTCTCGAGGACTTTCCGTCACCTACGAGCAGTACTTC.

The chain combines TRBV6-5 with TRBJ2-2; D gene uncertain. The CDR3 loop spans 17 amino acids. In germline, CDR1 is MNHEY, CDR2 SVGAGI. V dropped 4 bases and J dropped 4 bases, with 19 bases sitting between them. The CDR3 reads CASSFSSDIWGTGELFF. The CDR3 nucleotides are TGTGCCAGCAGTTTCTCCAGCGATATATGGGGCACCGGGGAGCTGTTTTTT.

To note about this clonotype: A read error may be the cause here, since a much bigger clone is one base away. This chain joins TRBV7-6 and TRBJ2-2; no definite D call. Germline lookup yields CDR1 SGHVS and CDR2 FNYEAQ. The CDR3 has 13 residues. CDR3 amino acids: CANSLAVTGELFF. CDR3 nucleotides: TGTGCCAACAGCTTAGCTGTCACCGGGGAGCTGTTTTTT.

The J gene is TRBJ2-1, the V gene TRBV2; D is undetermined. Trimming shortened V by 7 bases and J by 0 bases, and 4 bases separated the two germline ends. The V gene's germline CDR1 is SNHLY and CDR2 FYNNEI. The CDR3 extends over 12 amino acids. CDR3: CASTNSYNEQFF. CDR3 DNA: TGTGCCAGCACGAACTCCTACAATGAGCAGTTCTTC.

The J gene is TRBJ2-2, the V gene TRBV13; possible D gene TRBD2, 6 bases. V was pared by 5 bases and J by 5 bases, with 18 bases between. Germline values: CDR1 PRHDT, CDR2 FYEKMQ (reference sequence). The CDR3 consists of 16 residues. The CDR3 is CASSPRSGPGTGELFF. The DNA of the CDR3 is TGTGCCAGCAGCCCGCGAAGCGGGCCGGGGACCGGGGAGCTGTTTTTT.

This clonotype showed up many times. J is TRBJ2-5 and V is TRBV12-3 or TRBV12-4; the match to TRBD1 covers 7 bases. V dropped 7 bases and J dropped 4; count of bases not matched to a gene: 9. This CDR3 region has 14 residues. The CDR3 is CASIRTGAGETQYF. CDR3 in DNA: TGTGCCAGCATTAGAACAGGGGCGGGAGAGACCCAGTACTTC.

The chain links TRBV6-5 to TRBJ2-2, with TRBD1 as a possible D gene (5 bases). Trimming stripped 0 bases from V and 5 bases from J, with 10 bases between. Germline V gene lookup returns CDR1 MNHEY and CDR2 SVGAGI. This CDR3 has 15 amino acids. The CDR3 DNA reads TGTGCCAGCAGTTACTCGAGACAGACAACCGGGGAGCTGTTTTTT. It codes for CASSYSRQTTGELFF.

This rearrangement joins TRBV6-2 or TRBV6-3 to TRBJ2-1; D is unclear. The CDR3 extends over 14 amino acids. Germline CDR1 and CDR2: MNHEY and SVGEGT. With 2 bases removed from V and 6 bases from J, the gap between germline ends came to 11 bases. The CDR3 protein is CASSYSGQANEQFF. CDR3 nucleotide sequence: TGTGCCAGCAGTTACAGTGGGCAGGCCAATGAGCAGTTCTTC.

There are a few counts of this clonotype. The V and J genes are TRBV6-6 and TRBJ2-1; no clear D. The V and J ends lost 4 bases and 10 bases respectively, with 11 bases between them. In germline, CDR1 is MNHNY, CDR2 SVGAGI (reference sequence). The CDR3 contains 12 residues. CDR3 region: CASSLMRGEQFF. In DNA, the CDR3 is TGTGCCAGCAGTTTGATGCGAGGAGAGCAGTTCTTC.

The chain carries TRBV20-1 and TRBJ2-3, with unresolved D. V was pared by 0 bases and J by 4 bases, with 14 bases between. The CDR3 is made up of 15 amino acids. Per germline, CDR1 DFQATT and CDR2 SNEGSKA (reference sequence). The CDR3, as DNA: TGCAGTGCTAGAGAGGGTCTCGCGGTACCAGATACGCAGTATTTT. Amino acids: CSAREGLAVPDTQYF.

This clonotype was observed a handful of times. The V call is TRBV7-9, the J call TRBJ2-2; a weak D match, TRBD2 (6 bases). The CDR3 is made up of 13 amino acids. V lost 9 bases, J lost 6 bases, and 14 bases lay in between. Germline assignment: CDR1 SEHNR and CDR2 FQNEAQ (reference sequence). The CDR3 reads CARSRPGAGELFF. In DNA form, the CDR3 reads TGTGCCAGGTCCCGACCGGGGGCCGGGGAGCTGTTTTTT.

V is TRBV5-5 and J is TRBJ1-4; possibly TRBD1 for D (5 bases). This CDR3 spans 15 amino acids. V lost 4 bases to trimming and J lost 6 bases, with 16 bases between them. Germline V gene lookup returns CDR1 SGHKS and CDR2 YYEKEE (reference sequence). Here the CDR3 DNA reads TGTGCCAGCAGCCCGGACCCGACAGCCGATGAAAAACTGTTTTTT. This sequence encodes CASSPDPTADEKLFF.

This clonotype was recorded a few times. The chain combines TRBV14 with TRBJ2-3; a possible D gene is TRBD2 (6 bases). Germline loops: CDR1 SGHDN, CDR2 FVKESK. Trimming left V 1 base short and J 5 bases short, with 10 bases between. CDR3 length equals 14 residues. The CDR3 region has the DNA TGTGCCAGCAGCCAAGTGGGGGGTAGAGATACGCAGTATTTT. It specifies CASSQVGGRDTQYF.

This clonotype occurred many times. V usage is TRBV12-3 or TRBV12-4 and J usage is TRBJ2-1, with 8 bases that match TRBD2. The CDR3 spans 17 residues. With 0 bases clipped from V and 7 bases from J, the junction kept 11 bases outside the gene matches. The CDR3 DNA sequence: TGTGCCAGCAGTTTAGCCTCCGGACTAGCCGTGCGGAATGAGCAGTTCTTC. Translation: CASSLASGLAVRNEQFF.

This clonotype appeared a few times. The CDR3 reads CASSGVSGVTYEQYV. The CDR3 DNA reads TGTGCCAGCAGTGGAGTTAGCGGGGTTACCTACGAGCAGTACGTC. The chain joins TRBV2 to TRBJ2-7; 8 bases are shared with TRBD2. The CDR3 sequence is 15 residues long. CDR1 and CDR2 from the germline V gene are SNHLY and FYNNEI. Germline trimming cut 4 bases from V and 2 bases from J; bases unmatched to any gene: 7.

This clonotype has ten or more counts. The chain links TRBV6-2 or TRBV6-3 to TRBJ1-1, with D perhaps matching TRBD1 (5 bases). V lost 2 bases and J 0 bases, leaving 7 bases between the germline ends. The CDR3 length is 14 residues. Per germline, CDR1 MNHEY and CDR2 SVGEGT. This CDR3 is CASSYGGMNTEAFF. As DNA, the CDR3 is TGTGCCAGCAGTTACGGGGGTATGAACACTGAAGCTTTCTTT.